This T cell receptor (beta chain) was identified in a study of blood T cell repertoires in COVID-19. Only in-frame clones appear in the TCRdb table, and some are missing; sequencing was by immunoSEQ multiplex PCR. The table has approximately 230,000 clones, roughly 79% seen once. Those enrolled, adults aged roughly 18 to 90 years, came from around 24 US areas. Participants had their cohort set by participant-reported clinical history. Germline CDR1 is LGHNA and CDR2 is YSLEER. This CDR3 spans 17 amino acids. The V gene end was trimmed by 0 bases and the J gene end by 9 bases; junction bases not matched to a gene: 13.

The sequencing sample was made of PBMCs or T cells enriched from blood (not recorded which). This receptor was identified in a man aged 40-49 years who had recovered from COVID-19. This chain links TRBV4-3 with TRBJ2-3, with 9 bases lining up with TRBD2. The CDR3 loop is CASSQEVLRGGSLTQYF. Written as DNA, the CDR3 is TGCGCCAGCAGCCAAGAGGTCTTGCGGGGGGGCTCACTAACGCAGTATTTT.